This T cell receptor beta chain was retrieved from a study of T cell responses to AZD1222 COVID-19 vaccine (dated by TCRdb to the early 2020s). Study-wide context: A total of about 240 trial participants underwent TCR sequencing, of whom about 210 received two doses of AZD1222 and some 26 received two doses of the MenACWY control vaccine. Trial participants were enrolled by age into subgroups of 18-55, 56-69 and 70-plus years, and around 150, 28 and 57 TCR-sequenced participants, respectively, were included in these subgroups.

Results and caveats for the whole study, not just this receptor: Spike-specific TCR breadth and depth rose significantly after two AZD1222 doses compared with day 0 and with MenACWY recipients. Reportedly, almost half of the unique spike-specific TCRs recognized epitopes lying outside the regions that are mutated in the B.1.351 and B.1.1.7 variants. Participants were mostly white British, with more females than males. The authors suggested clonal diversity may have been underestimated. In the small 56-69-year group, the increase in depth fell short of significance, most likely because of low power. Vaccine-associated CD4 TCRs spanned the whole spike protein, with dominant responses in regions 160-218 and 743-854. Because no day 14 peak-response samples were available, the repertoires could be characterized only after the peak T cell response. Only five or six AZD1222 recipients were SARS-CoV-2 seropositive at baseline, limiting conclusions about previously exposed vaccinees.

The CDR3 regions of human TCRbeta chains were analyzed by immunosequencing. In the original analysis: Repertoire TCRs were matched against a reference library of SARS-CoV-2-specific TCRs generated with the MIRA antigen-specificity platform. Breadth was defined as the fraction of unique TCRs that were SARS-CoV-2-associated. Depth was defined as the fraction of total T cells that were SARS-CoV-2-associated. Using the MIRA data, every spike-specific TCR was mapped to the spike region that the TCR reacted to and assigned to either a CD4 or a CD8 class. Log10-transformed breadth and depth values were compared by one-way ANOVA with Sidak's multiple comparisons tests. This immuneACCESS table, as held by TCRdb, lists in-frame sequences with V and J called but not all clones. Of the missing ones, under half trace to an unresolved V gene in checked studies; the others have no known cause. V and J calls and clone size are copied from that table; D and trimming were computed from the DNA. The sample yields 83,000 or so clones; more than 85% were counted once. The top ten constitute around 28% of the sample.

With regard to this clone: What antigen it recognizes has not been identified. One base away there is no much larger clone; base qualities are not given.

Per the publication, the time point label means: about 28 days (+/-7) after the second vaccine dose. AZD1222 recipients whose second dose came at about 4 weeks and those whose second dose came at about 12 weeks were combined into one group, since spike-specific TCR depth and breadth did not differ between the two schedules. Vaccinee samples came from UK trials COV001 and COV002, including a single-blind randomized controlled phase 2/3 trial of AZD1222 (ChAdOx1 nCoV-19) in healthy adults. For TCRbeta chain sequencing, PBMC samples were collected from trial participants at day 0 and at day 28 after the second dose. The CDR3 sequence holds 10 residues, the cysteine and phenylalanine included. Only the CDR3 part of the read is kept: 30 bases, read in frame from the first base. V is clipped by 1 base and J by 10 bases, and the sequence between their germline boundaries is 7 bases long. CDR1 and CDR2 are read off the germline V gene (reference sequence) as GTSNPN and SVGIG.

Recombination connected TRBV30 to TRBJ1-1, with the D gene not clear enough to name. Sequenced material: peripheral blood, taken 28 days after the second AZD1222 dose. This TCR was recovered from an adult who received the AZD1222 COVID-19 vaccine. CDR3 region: CAWSEFRAFF. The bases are TGTGCCTGGAGTGAGTTTCGAGCTTTCTTT.